These 30 T cell receptor beta chains share one sample of origin, sequenced in a study of blood T cell repertoires in COVID-19 (dated by TCRdb to about 2020). Library preparation used the immunoSEQ multiplex PCR assay. What TCRdb holds here is the immuneACCESS table cut down to in-frame rearrangements. Part of the clones is not present; checked against another copy, under half of the missing clones reflect an unresolved V gene, and the others are unexplained. The sample contains under 250,000 clones, roughly 84% of them found a single time. Approximately 4.7% of the sample lies in the top ten. Sequenced input: peripheral blood. Source of these receptors: a man over 45 with active or convalescent COVID-19.

The CDR3 DNA follows: TGTGCCAGCAGCCTACCCGGCAGGGGGGAAAAACTGTTTTTT. Amino acid sequence: CASSLPGRGEKLFF. V is TRBV7-9 and J is TRBJ1-4; TRBD1 matches 7 bases. Germline V CDR1 and CDR2: SEHNR, FQNEAQ (reference sequence). This CDR3 has 14 amino acids. J gave up 8 bases and V 5 bases, and 8 bases lay outside the gene matches.

V usage is TRBV28 and J usage is TRBJ2-3; TRBD2 matches at 8 bases. Germline assignment: CDR1 MDHEN and CDR2 SYDVKM. The V gene end was trimmed by 3 bases and the J gene end by 5 bases; junction bases not matched to a gene: 7. CDR3 length: 15 amino acids. The CDR3 bases are TGTGCCAGCAGTTTCTACGGGGGGGCAGGAGATACGCAGTATTTT. It yields the protein CASSFYGGAGDTQYF.

This chain joins TRBV4-1 and TRBJ2-3; 12 positions agree with TRBD2. The CDR3 runs to 16 residues. J was trimmed by 6 bases and V by 4 bases; bases with no gene match: 8. Germline V gene data show CDR1 as MGHRA and CDR2 as YSYEKL. Here the CDR3 reads CASSLSPSGGADTQYF. CDR3 DNA: TGCGCCAGCAGCCTGTCCCCTAGCGGGGGGGCCGATACGCAGTATTTT.

This clone appeared a single time. The V call is TRBV10-3, the J call TRBJ1-6; 7 bases agree with TRBD1. The CDR3 loop spans 13 amino acids. Germline CDR1 ENHRY, CDR2 SYGVKD. Trimming removed 7 bases from V and 8 bases from J; junction bases left unmatched: 5. CDR3 DNA sequence: TGTGCCATCAAAAATACAGGGGATTCACCCCTCCACTTT. Encoded protein: CAIKNTGDSPLHF.

This clone appeared a few times. The V gene is TRBV7-9, the J gene TRBJ2-5; 9 bases are shared with TRBD2. This CDR3 is built from 18 residues. The J segment lost 2 bases and the V segment lost 5 bases, leaving 15 bases of the junction unmatched. The germline V gene has CDR1 SEHNR and CDR2 FQNEAQ (reference sequence). In DNA, the CDR3 is TGTGCCAGCAGCCCCCTATGGGCTAGCGGGGCTCTTCAAGAGACCCAGTACTTC. It codes for CASSPLWASGALQETQYF. Using reference TRBV7-9 and TRBJ2-5 for the parts outside the CDR3, the full variable domain is DTGVSQNPRHKITKRGQNVTFRCDPISEHNRLYWYRQTLGQGPEFLTYFQNEAQLEKSRLLSDRFSAERPKGSFSTLEIQRTEQGDSAMYLCASSPLWASGALQETQYFGPGTRLLVL.

The chain has TRBV7-2 and TRBJ2-7, with a weak D call TRBD1 (6 bases). Germline V gene data show CDR1 as SGHTA and CDR2 as FQGNSA. V gave up 1 base and J gave up 3 bases, with 22 bases separating them. The CDR3 is 18 amino acids. The DNA of the CDR3 is TGTGCCAGCAGCTTAGAATTGAGTGGCAGGGGATTCCTCTACGAGCAGTACTTC. Translated: CASSLELSGRGFLYEQYF.

This clone was seen a handful of times. The CDR3 nucleotides read TGTGCCAGCAGTGAAGGACAGGGGAGGGGTGAAAAACTGTTTTTT. Amino acid sequence: CASSEGQGRGEKLFF. This chain links TRBV6-1 with TRBJ1-4, with TRBD1 identical over 8 bases. This CDR3 is built from 15 residues. After removal of 1 base from V and 7 bases from J, the junction contained 5 bases not matched to a gene. Germline CDR1 and CDR2: MNHNS and SASEGT.

This chain joins TRBV28 and TRBJ1-1; D is ambiguous. Germline loops: CDR1 MDHEN, CDR2 SYDVKM. The CDR3 has 13 residues. Trimming removed 1 base from V and 8 bases from J, with 11 bases in between. CDR3 residues: CASSLYSSPEAFF. DNA of the CDR3: TGTGCCAGCAGTTTATATTCGTCTCCGGAAGCTTTCTTT.

The chain employs TRBV4-2 and TRBJ2-2; 9 positions agree with TRBD1. Germline V CDR1 and CDR2: LGHNA, YNFKEQ. After removal of 1 base from V and 6 bases from J, the junction contained 12 bases not matched to a gene. CDR3 length: 18 amino acids. As DNA, the CDR3 is TGTGCCAGCAGCCAAGCCGGGACAGGGATAAGGGGGGCCGGGGAGCTGTTTTTT. This sequence encodes CASSQAGTGIRGAGELFF.

This chain links TRBV30 with TRBJ2-3; 12 bases line up with TRBD2. Germline values: CDR1 GTSNPN, CDR2 SVGIG (reference sequence). The V gene end was trimmed by 4 bases and the J gene end by 5 bases; junction bases not matched to a gene: 10. The CDR3 runs to 16 residues. CDR3 coding DNA: TGTGCCTGGACCCAGCCGACTAGCGGGGGAATAGATACGCAGTATTTT. It specifies CAWTQPTSGGIDTQYF.

This clone was counted a few times. The rearrangement uses TRBV11-2 and TRBJ1-4; TRBD1 aligns across 9 bases. The CDR3 has 19 residues. Trimming removed 5 bases from V and 3 bases from J; junction bases left unmatched: 16. Per germline, CDR1 SGHAT and CDR2 FQNNGV. CDR3 in amino acids: CASSIRQIQGAWANEKLFF. For the CDR3, the DNA is TGTGCCAGCAGCATTAGACAAATACAGGGGGCATGGGCTAATGAAAAACTGTTTTTT.

The chain uses TRBV9 and TRBJ2-3; TRBD2 agrees at 9 bases. With V trimmed by 0 bases and J by 5 bases, 10 bases remained unmatched. Germline CDR1 SGDLS, CDR2 YYNGEE. This CDR3 contains 17 residues. CDR3 protein: CASSVDPSGGSLDTQYF. The DNA for the CDR3 is TGTGCCAGCAGCGTAGATCCCAGCGGGGGGTCATTAGATACGCAGTATTTT.

V and J are TRBV28 and TRBJ2-7; tentative D call: TRBD1 (5 bases). CDR3 length: 14 amino acids. The V gene's germline CDR1 is MDHEN and CDR2 SYDVKM. The germline V and J ends were trimmed by 1 base and 4 bases, with 11 bases remaining between them. The CDR3 nucleotides read TGTGCCAGCAGTTTATCTGGGGCTGGTTACGAGCAGTACTTC. Protein sequence: CASSLSGAGYEQYF.

V is TRBV15 and J is TRBJ2-3, with a possible D match to TRBD2 (6 bases). Germline lookup yields CDR1 LNHNV and CDR2 YYDKDF (reference sequence). V was clipped by 3 bases and J by 3 bases, with 10 bases between them. The CDR3 is made up of 14 amino acids. This CDR3 is CATSRGGVTDTQYF. CDR3 bases: TGTGCCACCAGCAGGGGCGGGGTTACAGATACGCAGTATTTT.

This rearrangement joins TRBV9 to TRBJ2-1; D gene uncertain. The germline CDR1 and CDR2 sequences are SGDLS and YYNGEE. This CDR3 has 11 residues. Trimming shortened V by 0 bases and J by 13 bases, and 8 bases separated the two germline ends. In DNA form, the CDR3 reads TGTGCCAGCAGCGTAGGGGCGATACAGTTCTTC. Translation gives CASSVGAIQFF.

The chain links TRBV18 to TRBJ2-3; TRBD2 might be the D (6 bases). The germline V and J ends were trimmed by 4 bases and 2 bases, with 13 bases remaining between them. The CDR3 consists of 15 residues. Germline lookup yields CDR1 KGHSH and CDR2 LQKENI. The CDR3 here is CASSRGLPVTDTQYF. CDR3 DNA sequence: TGTGCCAGCTCACGGGGACTTCCCGTCACAGATACGCAGTATTTT. Full variable domain (missing parts from reference TRBV18 and TRBJ2-3): NAGVMQNPRHLVRRRGQEARLRCSPMKGHSHVYWYRQLPEEGLKFMVYLQKENIIDESGMPKERFSAEFPKEGPSILRIQQVVRGDSAAYFCASSRGLPVTDTQYFGPGTRLTVL.

The rearrangement uses TRBV5-6 and TRBJ1-2, with D hard to call. Trimming left V 4 bases short and J 2 bases short, with 6 bases between. CDR1 and CDR2 (germline): SGHDT, YYEEEE. This CDR3 comprises 12 residues. The CDR3 here is CASSPRNYGYTF. The CDR3 nucleotides read TGTGCCAGCAGCCCACGGAACTATGGCTACACCTTC.

The chain is built from TRBV5-1 and TRBJ2-3, with TRBD2 identical over 9 bases. J was trimmed by 5 bases and V by 2 bases; bases with no gene match: 6. Germline loops: CDR1 SGHRS, CDR2 YFSETQ. This CDR3 has 15 residues. CDR3 nucleotide sequence: TGCGCCAGCAGCTTTCAGGTAGCGGGGGAAGATACGCAGTATTTT. The encoded protein is CASSFQVAGEDTQYF.

The V and J genes are TRBV13 and TRBJ2-5, with 11 bases aligning to TRBD2. V shed 3 bases and J 4 bases; nucleotides not matched to a gene: 7. The CDR3 has 16 amino acids. Germline-derived CDR1 and CDR2 are PRHDT and FYEKMQ (reference sequence). CDR3 sequence reads: CASSLGTSGDGETQYF. The DNA of the CDR3 is TGTGCCAGCAGCTTGGGGACTAGCGGCGATGGAGAGACCCAGTACTTC.

Comment on this clone: This sample includes further DNA sequences coding for the same CDR3. This chain links TRBV7-2 with TRBJ2-3, with D possibly being TRBD2 (5 bases). Germline assignment: CDR1 SGHTA and CDR2 FQGNSA. Trimming left V 0 bases short and J 1 base short, with 5 bases between. This CDR3 comprises 14 residues. CDR3 loop: CASSLASGTDTQYF. The DNA for the CDR3 is TGTGCCAGCAGCTTAGCTAGCGGCACAGATACGCAGTATTTT.

This clone was seen once. The genes are TRBV7-2 and TRBJ1-3; TRBD1 aligns across 9 bases. Trimming took 5 bases from V and 0 from J; bases not matched to a gene: 14. The CDR3 length is 19 residues. Germline V gives CDR1 SGHTA, CDR2 FQGNSA. DNA of the CDR3: TGTGCCAGCAGCCTTTCGGGACAGGGCGGTGGCCGCTCTGGAAACACCATATATTTT. Amino acid sequence: CASSLSGQGGGRSGNTIYF.

This clone was recorded once. The chain joins TRBV6-1 to TRBJ2-7, with a possible D match to TRBD1 (5 bases). Germline values: CDR1 MNHNS, CDR2 SASEGT. Between the trimmed V and J ends, which lost 2 bases and 3 bases, there was a span of 8 bases. The CDR3 is 13 residues long. The CDR3 DNA reads as TGTGCCAGCAGTGAACAGGGTGGCTACGAGCAGTACTTC. This codes for CASSEQGGYEQYF.

The rearrangement joins TRBV6-1 to TRBJ1-2; D uncertain. The CDR3 has 13 residues. The germline V gene has CDR1 MNHNS and CDR2 SASEGT. V dropped 0 bases and J dropped 8 bases, with 10 bases sitting between them. The CDR3 here is CASSEARRAGYTF. The CDR3 DNA reads as TGTGCCAGCAGTGAAGCGCGGCGAGCGGGCTACACCTTC.

The chain employs TRBV28 and TRBJ1-5, with TRBD1 as a possible D gene (6 bases). V shed 6 bases and J shed 6 bases, with 15 bases lying between them. Germline V gene lookup returns CDR1 MDHEN and CDR2 SYDVKM. The CDR3 is 14 amino acids. Written as DNA, the CDR3 is TGTGCCAGCAGAACACAGGGTCTAGGTCAGCCCCAGCATTTT. Protein product: CASRTQGLGQPQHF.

The V and J genes are TRBV19 and TRBJ2-3; 7 nucleotides match TRBD2. The CDR3 runs 15 residues. V dropped 3 bases and J dropped 4; count of bases not matched to a gene: 7. In germline, CDR1 is LNHDA, CDR2 SQIVND (reference sequence). CDR3 sequence: CASSIRSSGADTQYF. CDR3 in DNA: TGTGCCAGTAGTATTAGGTCAAGCGGGGCAGATACGCAGTATTTT.

This sequence joins TRBV29-1 and TRBJ1-2, with D perhaps matching TRBD1 (6 bases). This CDR3 has 13 amino acids. Trimming removed 4 bases from V and 6 bases from J, with 15 bases in between. Per the germline V gene, CDR1 is SQVTM and CDR2 is ANQGSEA. CDR3 DNA sequence: TGCAGCGTTGGGGGAAAACAGGGTGATGGCTACACCTTC. This encodes CSVGGKQGDGYTF.

The rearrangement uses TRBV5-1 and TRBJ2-5, with D possibly being TRBD2 (7 bases). The V end lost 2 bases, the J end lost 3 bases, and 17 bases lay between the germline ends. In germline, CDR1 is SGHRS, CDR2 YFSETQ. CDR3 size: 16 residues. The CDR3 sequence is CASSFRGGLEEETQYF. The CDR3 DNA is TGCGCCAGCAGCTTTAGGGGGGGCTTAGAGGAAGAGACCCAGTACTTC.

This rearrangement joins TRBV5-6 to TRBJ1-3, with 8 bases aligning to TRBD1. The CDR3 spans 18 residues. Per germline, CDR1 SGHDT and CDR2 YYEEEE. J was trimmed by 0 bases and V by 4 bases; bases with no gene match: 12. CDR3 residues: CASSRDRYTTVSGNTIYF. In DNA, the CDR3 is TGTGCCAGCAGCCGGGACAGGTACACCACCGTCTCTGGAAACACCATATATTTT.

In its sample, this clone was seen once. The genes are TRBV6-5 and TRBJ2-7; D uncertain. The CDR3 totals 14 residues. The germline V gene has CDR1 MNHEY and CDR2 SVGAGI. The V end lost 7 bases, the J end lost 0 bases, and 13 bases lay between the germline ends. CDR3 coding DNA: TGTGCCAGCAAGAGTTCTATATCCTCCTACGAGCAGTACTTC. Its protein product is CASKSSISSYEQYF.

This clone has only a few counts. This chain links TRBV6-1 with TRBJ1-2, with unresolved D. The germline V gene has CDR1 MNHNS and CDR2 SASEGT. The CDR3 length is 13 residues. V lost 3 bases, J lost 7 bases, and 12 bases lay in between. Here the CDR3 DNA reads TGTGCCAGCAGTGAGACGACCCTAGGTGGCTACACCTTC. The encoded protein is CASSETTLGGYTF.